This T cell receptor (beta chain) came from a study of blood T cell repertoires in COVID-19. At the level of the study: The United States, Italy and Spain provided the acute and convalescent COVID-19 samples. In each case, the material was cDNA or gDNA derived from T cells, B-cell-depleted T cells, or PBMCs.

This clone was counted a few times. In the source study's methods: Reference gene primer amplification in the assay estimated nucleated cell counts. The assay was immunoSEQ multiplex PCR, and TCRdb's table has in-frame clones only and misses some. V, J and clone size derive from that table, while D and trimming were established from the DNA sequence. This repertoire shows 60,000 to 90,000 clones, approximately 86% found once; its top ten account for 15% to 20%. Germline-derived CDR1 and CDR2 are MGHRA and YSYEKL. Trimming at V came to 4 bases and at J to 0 bases, leaving 9 bases not matched to a gene. This CDR3 region has 17 residues.

The TCR sequence derives from a human donor in a cohort sampled during active COVID-19. The chain combines TRBV4-1 with TRBJ1-2; 9 bases line up with TRBD1. The sequenced sample consisted of peripheral blood. CDR3 region: CASSPGTGNSANYGYTF. CDR3 nucleotides: TGCGCCAGCAGCCCTGGGACAGGGAATTCGGCTAACTATGGCTACACCTTC.